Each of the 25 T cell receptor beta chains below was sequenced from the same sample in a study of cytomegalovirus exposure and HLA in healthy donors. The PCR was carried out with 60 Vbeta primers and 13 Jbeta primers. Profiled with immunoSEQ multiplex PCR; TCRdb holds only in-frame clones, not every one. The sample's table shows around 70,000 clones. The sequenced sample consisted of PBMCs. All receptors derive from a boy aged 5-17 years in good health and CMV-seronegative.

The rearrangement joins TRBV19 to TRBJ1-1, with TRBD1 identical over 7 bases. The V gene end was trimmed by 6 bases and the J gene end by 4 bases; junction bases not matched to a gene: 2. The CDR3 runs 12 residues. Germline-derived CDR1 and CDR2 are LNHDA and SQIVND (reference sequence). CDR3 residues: CASRHRGTEAFF. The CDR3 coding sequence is TGTGCCAGTAGGCACAGGGGCACTGAAGCTTTCTTT. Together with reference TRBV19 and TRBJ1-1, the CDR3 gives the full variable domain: DGGITQSPKYLFRKEGQNVTLSCEQNLNHDAMYWYRQDPGQGLRLIYYSQIVNDFQKGDIAEGYSVSREKKESFPLTVTSAQKNPTAFYLCASRHRGTEAFFGQGTRLTVV.

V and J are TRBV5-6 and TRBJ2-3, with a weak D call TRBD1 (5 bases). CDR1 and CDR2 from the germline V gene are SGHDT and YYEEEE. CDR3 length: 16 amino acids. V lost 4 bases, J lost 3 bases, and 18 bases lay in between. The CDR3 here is CASSLVTLTATDTQYF. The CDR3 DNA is TGTGCCAGCAGCCTAGTGACCTTGACAGCTACAGATACGCAGTATTTT.

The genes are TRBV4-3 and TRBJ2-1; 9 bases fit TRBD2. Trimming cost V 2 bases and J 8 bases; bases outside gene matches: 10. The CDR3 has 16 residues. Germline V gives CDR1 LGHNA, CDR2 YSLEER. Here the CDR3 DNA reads TGCGCCAGCAGCCAAATAGCTAGCGGGACCACCCATGAGCAGTTCTTC. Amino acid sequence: CASSQIASGTTHEQFF.

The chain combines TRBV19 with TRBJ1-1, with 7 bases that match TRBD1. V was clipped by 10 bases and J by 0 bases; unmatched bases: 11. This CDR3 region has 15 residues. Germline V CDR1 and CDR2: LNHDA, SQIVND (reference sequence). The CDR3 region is CAKTGSRGLNTEAFF. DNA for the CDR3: TGTGCCAAGACAGGGTCCAGGGGCCTGAACACTGAAGCTTTCTTT.

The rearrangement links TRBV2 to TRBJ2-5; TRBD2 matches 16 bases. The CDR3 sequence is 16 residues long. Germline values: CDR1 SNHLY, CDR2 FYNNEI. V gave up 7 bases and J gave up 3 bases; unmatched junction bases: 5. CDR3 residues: CASKPGLAGGKETQYF. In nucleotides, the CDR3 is TGTGCCAGCAAACCGGGACTAGCGGGGGGGAAAGAGACCCAGTACTTC.

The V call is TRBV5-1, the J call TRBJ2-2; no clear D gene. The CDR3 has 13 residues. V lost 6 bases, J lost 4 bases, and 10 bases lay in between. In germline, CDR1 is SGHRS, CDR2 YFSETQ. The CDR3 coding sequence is TGCGCCAGCACCGAGGCCACCACCGGGGAGCTGTTTTTT. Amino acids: CASTEATTGELFF.

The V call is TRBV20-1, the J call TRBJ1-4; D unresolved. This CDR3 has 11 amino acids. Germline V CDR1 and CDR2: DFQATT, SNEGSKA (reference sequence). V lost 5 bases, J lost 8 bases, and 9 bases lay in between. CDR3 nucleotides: TGCAGTGCTTTTTCTCTAGAAAAACTGTTTTTT. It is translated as CSAFSLEKLFF.

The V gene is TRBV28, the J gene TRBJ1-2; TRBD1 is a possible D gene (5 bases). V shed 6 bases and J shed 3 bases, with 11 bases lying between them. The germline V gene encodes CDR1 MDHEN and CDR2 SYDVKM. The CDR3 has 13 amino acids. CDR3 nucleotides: TGTGCCAGCAGCCGGGGGACGGACTATGGCTACACCTTC. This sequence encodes CASSRGTDYGYTF.

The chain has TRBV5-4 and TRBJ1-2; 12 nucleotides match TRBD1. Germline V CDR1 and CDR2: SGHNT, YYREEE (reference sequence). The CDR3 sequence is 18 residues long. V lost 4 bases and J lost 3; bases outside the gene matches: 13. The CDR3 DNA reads TGTGCCAGCAGCGGGAAGGGGACAGGGGGCTATCAATACTATGGCTACACCTTC. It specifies CASSGKGTGGYQYYGYTF.

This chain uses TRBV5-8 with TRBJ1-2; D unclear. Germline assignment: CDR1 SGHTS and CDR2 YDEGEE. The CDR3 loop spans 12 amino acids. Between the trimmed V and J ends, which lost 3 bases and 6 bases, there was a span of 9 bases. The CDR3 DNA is TGTGCCAGCAGCTCCCCGCGGAATGGCTACACCTTC. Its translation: CASSSPRNGYTF.

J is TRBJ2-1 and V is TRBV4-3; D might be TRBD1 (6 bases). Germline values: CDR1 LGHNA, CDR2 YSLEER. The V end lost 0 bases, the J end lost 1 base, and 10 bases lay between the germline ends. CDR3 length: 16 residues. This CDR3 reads CASSQDLGGSYNEQFF. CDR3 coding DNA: TGCGCCAGCAGCCAAGACTTAGGGGGATCCTACAATGAGCAGTTCTTC.

DNA for the CDR3: TGCAGCGTAGAGGGAGGAAAGGGCTATGGCTACACCTTC. This gives the protein CSVEGGKGYGYTF. The chain has TRBV29-1 and TRBJ1-2; D is unresolved. Germline V lookup: CDR1 SQVTM, CDR2 ANQGSEA. The V end lost 6 bases, the J end lost 4 bases, and 15 bases lay between the germline ends. This CDR3 has 13 residues.

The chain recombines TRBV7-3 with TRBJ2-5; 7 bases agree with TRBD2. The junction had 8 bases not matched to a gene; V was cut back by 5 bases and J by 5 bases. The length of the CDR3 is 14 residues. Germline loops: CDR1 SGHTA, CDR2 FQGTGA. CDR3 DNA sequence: TGTGCCAGCAGCCCCCGGGGGGAGTGGGAGACCCAGTACTTC. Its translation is CASSPRGEWETQYF.

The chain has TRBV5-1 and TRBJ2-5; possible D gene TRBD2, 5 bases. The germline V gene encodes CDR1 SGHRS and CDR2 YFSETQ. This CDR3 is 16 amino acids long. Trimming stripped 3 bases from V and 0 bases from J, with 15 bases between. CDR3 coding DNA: TGCGCCAGCAGCTCGGGGAACTGGAATTACCAAGAGACCCAGTACTTC. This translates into CASSSGNWNYQETQYF.

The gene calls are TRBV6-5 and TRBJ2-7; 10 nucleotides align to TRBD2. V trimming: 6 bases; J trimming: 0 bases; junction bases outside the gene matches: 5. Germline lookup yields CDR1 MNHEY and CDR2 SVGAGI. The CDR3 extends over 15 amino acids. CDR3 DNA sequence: TGTGCCAGCAGAGATCCTAGCGGGGGCTCCTACGAGCAGTACTTC. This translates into CASRDPSGGSYEQYF.

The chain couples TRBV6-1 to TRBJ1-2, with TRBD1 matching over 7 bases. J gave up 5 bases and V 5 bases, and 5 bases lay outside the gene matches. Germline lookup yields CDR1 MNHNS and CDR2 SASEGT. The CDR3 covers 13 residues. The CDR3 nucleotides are TGTGCCAGCAGTCGGGACAGCTCATATGGCTACACCTTC. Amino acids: CASSRDSSYGYTF.

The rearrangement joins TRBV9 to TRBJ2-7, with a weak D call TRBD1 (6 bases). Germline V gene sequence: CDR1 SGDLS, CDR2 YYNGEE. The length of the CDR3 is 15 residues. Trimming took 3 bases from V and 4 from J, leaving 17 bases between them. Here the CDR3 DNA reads TGTGCCAGCAGCGGGATGCGGACAGATCCGTACGAGCAGTACTTC. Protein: CASSGMRTDPYEQYF.

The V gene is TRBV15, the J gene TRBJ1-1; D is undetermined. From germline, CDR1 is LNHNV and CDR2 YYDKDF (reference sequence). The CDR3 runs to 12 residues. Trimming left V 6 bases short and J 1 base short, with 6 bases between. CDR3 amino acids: CATRAENTEAFF. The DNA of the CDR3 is TGTGCCACCAGGGCAGAGAACACTGAAGCTTTCTTT. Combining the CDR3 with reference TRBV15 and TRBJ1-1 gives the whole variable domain DAMVIQNPRYQVTQFGKPVTLSCSQTLNHNVMYWYQQKSSQAPKLLFHYYDKDFNNEADTPDNFQSRRPNTSFCFLDIRSPGLGDTAMYLCATRAENTEAFFGQGTRLTVV.

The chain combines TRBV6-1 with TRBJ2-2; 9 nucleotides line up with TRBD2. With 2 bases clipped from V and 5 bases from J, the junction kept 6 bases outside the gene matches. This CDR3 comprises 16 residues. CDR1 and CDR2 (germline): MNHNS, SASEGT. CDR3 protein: CASSEISGRVTGELFF. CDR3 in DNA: TGTGCCAGCAGTGAAATTAGCGGGAGAGTGACCGGGGAGCTGTTTTTT.

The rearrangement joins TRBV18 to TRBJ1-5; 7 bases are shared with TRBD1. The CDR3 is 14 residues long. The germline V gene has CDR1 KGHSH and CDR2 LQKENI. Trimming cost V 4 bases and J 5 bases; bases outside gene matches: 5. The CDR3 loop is CASSLTGRDQPQHF. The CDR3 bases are TGTGCCAGCTCACTGACAGGGAGAGATCAGCCCCAGCATTTT.

CDR3 sequence reads: CAISDGQRSSPLHF. CDR3 nucleotide sequence: TGTGCCATCAGCGACGGACAGCGCAGTTCACCCCTCCACTTT. The rearrangement uses TRBV10-3 and TRBJ1-6; D perhaps matches TRBD1 (6 bases). Trimming took 6 bases from V and 9 from J, leaving 15 bases between them. CDR1 ENHRY and CDR2 SYGVKD come from the germline V gene. This CDR3 is 14 amino acids long.

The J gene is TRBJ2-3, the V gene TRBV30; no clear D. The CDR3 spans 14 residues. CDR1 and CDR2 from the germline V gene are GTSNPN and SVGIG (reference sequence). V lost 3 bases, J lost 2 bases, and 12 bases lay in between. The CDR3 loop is CAWRPVPNTDTQYF. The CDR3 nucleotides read TGTGCCTGGAGGCCGGTGCCAAACACAGATACGCAGTATTTT. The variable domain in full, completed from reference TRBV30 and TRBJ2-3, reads SQTIHQWPATLVQPVGSPLSLECTVEGTSNPNLYWYRQAAGRGLQLLFYSVGIGQISSEVPQNLSASRPQDRQFILSSKKLLLSDSGFYLCAWRPVPNTDTQYFGPGTRLTVL.

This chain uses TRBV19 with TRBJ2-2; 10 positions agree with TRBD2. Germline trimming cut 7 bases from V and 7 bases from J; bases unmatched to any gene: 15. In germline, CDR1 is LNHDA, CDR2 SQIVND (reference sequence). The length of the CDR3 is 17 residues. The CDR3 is CASTPTGTSVEGGELFF. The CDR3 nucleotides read TGTGCCAGTACCCCGACAGGGACTAGCGTCGAGGGCGGGGAGCTGTTTTTT.

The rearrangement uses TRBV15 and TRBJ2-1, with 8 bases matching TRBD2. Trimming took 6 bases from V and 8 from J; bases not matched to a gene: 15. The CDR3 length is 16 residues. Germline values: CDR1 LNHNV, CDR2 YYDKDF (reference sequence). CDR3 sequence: CATSINSGGAGYEQFF. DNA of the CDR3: TGTGCCACCAGTATTAATTCCGGGGGGGCCGGGTATGAGCAGTTCTTC.

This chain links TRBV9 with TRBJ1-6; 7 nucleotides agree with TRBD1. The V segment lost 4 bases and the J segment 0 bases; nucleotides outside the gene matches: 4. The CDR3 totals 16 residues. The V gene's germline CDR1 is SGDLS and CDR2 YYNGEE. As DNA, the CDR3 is TGTGCCAGCAGCTCTAGACAGGGCTCCTATAATTCACCCCTCCACTTT. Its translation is CASSSRQGSYNSPLHF.